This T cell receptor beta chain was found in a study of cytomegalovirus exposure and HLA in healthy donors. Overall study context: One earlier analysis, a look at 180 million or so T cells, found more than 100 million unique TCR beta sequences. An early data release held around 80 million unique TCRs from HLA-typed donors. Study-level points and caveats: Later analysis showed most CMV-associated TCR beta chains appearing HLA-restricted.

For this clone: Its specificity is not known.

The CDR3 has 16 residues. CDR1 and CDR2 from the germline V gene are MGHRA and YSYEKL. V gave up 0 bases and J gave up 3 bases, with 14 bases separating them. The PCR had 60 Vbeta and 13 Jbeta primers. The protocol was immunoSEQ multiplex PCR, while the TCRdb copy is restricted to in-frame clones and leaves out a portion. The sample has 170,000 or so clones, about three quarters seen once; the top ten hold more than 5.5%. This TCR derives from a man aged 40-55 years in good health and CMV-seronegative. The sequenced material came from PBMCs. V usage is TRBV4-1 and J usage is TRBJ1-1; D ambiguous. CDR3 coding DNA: TGCGCCAGCAGCCAAGATGGGAGGATGGCCGACACTGAAGCTTTCTTT. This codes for CASSQDGRMADTEAFF.